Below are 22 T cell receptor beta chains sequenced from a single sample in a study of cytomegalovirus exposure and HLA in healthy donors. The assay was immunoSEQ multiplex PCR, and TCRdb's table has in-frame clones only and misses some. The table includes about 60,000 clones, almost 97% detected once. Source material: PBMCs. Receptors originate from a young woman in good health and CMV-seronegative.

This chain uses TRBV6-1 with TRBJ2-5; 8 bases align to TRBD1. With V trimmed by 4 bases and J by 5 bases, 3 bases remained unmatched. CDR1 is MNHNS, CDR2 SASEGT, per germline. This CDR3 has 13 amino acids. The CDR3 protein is CASSAHRGETQYF. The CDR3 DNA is TGTGCCAGCAGTGCCCACAGGGGGGAGACCCAGTACTTC.

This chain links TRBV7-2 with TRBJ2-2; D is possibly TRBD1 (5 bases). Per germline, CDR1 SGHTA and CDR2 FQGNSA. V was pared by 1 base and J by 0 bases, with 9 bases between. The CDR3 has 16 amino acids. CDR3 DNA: TGTGCCAGCAGCTTAGGACAGCCCTCGAACACCGGGGAGCTGTTTTTT. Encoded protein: CASSLGQPSNTGELFF.

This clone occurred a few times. CDR3 residues: CASSLPSGANVLTF. For the CDR3, the DNA is TGTGCCAGCAGCCTCCCCTCTGGGGCCAACGTCCTGACTTTC. The genes are TRBV5-8 and TRBJ2-6, with no clear D. Germline V gene data show CDR1 as SGHTS and CDR2 as YDEGEE. V shed 4 bases and J shed 0 bases, with 5 bases lying between them. This CDR3 has 14 amino acids.

The CDR3 DNA reads as TGTGCCAGCAGGAGTGCAGGGGGGTATGGCTACACCTTC. Translation: CASRSAGGYGYTF. This rearrangement joins TRBV7-2 to TRBJ1-2; 7 bases fit TRBD1. The V gene end was trimmed by 6 bases and the J gene end by 5 bases; junction bases not matched to a gene: 6. The CDR3 spans 13 residues. The germline V gene encodes CDR1 SGHTA and CDR2 FQGNSA.

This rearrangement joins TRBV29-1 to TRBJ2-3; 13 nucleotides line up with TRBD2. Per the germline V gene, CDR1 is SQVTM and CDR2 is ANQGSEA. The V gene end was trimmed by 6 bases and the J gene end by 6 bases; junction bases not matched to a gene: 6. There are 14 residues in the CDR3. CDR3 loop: CSVETSGRSDTQYF. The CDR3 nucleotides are TGCAGCGTCGAGACTAGCGGGAGGTCCGATACGCAGTATTTT.

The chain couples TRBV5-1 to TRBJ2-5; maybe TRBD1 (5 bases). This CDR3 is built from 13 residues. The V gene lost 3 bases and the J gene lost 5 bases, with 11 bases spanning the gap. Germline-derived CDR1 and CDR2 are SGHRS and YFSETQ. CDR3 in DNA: TGCGCCAGCAGCTACCCCTCAGGGGAGACCCAGTACTTC. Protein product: CASSYPSGETQYF.

This chain's CDR3 is CASSLGQGIDEQFF. The DNA of the CDR3 is TGTGCCAGCAGCTTAGGACAGGGGATAGATGAGCAGTTCTTC. V is TRBV11-2 and J is TRBJ2-1; 8 bases align to TRBD1. This CDR3 comprises 14 residues. Germline assignment: CDR1 SGHAT and CDR2 FQNNGV. Germline trimming cut 1 base from V and 8 bases from J; bases unmatched to any gene: 4.

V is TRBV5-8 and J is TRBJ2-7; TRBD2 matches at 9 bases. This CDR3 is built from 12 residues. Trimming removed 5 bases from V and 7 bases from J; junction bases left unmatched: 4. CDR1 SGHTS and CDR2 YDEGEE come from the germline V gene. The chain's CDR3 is CASRQAGGEQYF. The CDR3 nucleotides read TGTGCCAGCAGGCAAGCGGGGGGTGAGCAGTACTTC.

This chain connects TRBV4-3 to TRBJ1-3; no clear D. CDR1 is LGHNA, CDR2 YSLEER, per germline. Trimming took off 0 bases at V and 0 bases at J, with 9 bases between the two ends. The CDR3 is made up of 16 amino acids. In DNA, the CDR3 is TGCGCCAGCAGCCAAGATTCGGAGATCTCTGGAAACACCATATATTTT. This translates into CASSQDSEISGNTIYF.

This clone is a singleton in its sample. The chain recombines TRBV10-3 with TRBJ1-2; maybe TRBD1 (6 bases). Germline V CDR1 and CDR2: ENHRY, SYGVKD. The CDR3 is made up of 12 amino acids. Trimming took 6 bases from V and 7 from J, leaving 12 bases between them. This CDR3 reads CAISPGAGGYTF. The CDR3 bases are TGTGCCATCAGCCCAGGGGCGGGTGGCTACACCTTC.

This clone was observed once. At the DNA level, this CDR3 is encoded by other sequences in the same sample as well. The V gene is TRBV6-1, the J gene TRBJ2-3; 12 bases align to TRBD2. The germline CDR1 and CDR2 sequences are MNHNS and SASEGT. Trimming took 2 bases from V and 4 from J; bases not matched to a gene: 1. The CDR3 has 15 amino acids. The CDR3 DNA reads TGTGCCAGCAGTGAACTAGCGGGAGGGCCAGATACGCAGTATTTT. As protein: CASSELAGGPDTQYF.

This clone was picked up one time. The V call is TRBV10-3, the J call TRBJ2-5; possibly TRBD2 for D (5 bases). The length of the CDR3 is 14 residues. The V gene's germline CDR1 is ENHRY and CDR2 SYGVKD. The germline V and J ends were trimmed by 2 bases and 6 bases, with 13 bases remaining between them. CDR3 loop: CAISELAGGQTQYF. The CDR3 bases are TGTGCCATCAGTGAGCTGGCGGGTGGGCAGACCCAGTACTTC.

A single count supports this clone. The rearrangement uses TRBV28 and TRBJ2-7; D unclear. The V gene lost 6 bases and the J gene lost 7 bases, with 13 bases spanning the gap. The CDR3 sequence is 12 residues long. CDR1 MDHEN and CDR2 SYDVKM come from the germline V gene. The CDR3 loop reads CASSQWAGEQYF. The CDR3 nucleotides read TGTGCCAGCAGCCAATGGGCTGGTGAGCAGTACTTC.

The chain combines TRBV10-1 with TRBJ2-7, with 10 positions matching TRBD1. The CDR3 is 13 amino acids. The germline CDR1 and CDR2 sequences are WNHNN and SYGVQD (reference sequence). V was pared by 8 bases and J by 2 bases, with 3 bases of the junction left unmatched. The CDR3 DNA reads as TGCGCCAGCGGGACAGGGGAAGCCTACGAGCAGTACTTC. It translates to CASGTGEAYEQYF.

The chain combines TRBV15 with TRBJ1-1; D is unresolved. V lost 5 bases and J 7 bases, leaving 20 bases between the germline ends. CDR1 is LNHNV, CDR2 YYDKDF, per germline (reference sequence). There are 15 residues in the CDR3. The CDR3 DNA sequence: TGTGCCACCAGCCCCCGACCCATGGGGAGGGATGAAGCTTTCTTT. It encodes CATSPRPMGRDEAFF.

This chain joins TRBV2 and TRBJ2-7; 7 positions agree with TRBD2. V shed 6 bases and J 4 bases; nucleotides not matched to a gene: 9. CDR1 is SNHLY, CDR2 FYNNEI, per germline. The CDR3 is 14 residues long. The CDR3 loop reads CASSRGLGGYEQYF. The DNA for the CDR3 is TGTGCCAGCAGCCGAGGACTAGGAGGGTACGAGCAGTACTTC.

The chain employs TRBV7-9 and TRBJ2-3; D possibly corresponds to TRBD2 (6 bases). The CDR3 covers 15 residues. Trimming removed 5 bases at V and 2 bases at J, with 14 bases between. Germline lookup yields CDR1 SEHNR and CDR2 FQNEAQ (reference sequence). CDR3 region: CASSHRGTFTDTQYF. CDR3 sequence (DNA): TGTGCCAGCAGCCACCGGGGGACCTTCACAGATACGCAGTATTTT.

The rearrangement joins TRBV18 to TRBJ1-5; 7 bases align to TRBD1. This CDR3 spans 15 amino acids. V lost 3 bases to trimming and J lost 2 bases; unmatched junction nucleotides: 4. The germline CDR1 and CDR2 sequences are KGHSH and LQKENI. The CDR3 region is CASSPDRVGNQPQHF. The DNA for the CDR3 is TGTGCCAGCTCACCCGACAGGGTTGGCAATCAGCCCCAGCATTTT.

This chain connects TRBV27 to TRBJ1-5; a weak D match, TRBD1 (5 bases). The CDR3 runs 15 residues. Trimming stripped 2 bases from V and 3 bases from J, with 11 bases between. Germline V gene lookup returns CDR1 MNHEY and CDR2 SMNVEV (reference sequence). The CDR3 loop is CASSLVAGHNQPQHF. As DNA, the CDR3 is TGTGCCAGCAGTTTAGTCGCCGGACACAATCAGCCCCAGCATTTT.

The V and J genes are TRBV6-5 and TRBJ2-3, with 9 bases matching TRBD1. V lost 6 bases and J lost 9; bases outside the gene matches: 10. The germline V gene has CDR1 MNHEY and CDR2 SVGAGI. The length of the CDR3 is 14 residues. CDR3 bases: TGTGCCAGCAGCCGCACCTCAACAGGGGGCACGCAGTATTTT. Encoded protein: CASSRTSTGGTQYF.

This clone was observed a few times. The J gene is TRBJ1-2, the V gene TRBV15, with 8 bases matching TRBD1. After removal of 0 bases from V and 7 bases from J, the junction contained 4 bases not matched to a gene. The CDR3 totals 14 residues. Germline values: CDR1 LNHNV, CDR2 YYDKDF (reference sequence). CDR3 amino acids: CATSRDTGGGGYTF. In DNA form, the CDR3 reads TGTGCCACCAGCAGAGATACAGGGGGTGGTGGCTACACCTTC.

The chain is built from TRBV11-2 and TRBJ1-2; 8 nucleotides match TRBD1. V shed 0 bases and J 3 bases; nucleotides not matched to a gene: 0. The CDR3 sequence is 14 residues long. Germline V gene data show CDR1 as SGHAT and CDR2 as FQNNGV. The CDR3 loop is CASSLEGQDYGYTF. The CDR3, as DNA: TGTGCCAGCAGCTTAGAGGGACAGGACTATGGCTACACCTTC.